This T cell receptor beta chain is drawn from a study of response to subunit inactivated influenza vaccine (dated by TCRdb to 2017 to 2018). Turning to the overall study: Deep quantitative profiling of the T cell receptor repertoire was used in the study to follow responses to a trivalent subunit inactivated influenza vaccine. The research as a whole found: The authors proposed that each seasonal influenza vaccination may bring in only a limited number of new T cells.

The library relied on RT-PCR. TCRdb names Illumina HiSeq 2500 as the instrument used. The public reads were run again by TCRdb, first through fastp at Q25 and then through MiXCR, and only productive beta chains were kept. Every entry covers one CDR3 protein and lists the most common genes and DNA from its rows. Here the sample has more than 700,000 distinct CDR3 sequences; 21% occur a single time. The ten largest clonotypes hold around 9.6% of the sample. The CDR3 sequence holds 16 residues, the cysteine and phenylalanine included. The DNA shown is the 48-base CDR3, in frame from base 1. Trimming costs V 7 bases and J 1 base, and their ends lie 19 bases apart. CDR1 MNHNS and CDR2 SASEGT were looked up in the germline V gene. The table lists this clonotype with a few counts. No cognate antigen has been identified for it. No qualities accompany the bases; no much larger clone lies one base away.

The rearrangement combines TRBV6-1 with TRBJ2-5; the D gene is perhaps TRBD1 or TRBD2, each of them matching over 5 bases. This clonotype originated in a man aged 50-59 years who received an inactivated influenza vaccine. Donor details come from another sample of the same person, matched by shared clones. The sequencing here drew on PBMCs from blood, taken about 5 days after vaccination. Here is the DNA: TGTGCCAGCACTCTTGGAATCCGGGGCTTCCAAGAGACCCAGTACTTC. The encoded protein is CASTLGIRGFQETQYF.